A selection of T cell receptor beta chains follows, all from one sample in a study of T cell responses to AZD1222 COVID-19 vaccine. TCRdb's table, derived via immunoSEQ multiplex PCR, lists solely in-frame clones and lacks some. The sample lists under 150,000 clones; approximately 90% were seen once. The sequences come from peripheral blood, collected on day 0 of AZD1222 vaccination. All receptors derive from an adult in good health. CDR3s include the opening cysteine and the closing phenylalanine or tryptophan. A D gene is named only where the DNA matches it firmly. Where a row states a size, it is once, few, many or the class of an expanded clone; other rows omit it.

>TRBV2|TRBD1|few|TRBJ1-2
CASRRDSSNYGYTF
TGTGCCAGCAGGAGGGACAGTTCTAACTATGGCTACACCTTC
>TRBV15|NA|NA|TRBJ1-1
CATSRGRNTEAFF
TGTGCCACCAGCAGGGGAAGGAACACTGAAGCTTTCTTT
>TRBV24-1|TRBD1|few|TRBJ2-3
CATSDPGTGGSEDTQYF
TGTGCCACCAGTGATCCGGGGACAGGGGGCTCGGAAGATACGCAGTATTTT
>TRBV7-9|TRBD2|NA|TRBJ2-1
CASRGTRSGGSYNEQFF
TGTGCCAGCAGAGGGACTAGAAGCGGCGGATCCTACAATGAGCAGTTCTTC
>TRBV9|TRBD2|NA|TRBJ2-1
CASSGTSGYNEQFF
TGTGCCAGCAGCGGGACTAGCGGTTACAATGAGCAGTTCTTC
>TRBV5-4|TRBD2|once|TRBJ2-2
CASRAGTTNTGELFF
TGTGCCAGCAGGGCCGGGACTACGAACACCGGGGAGCTGTTTTTT
>TRBV10-1|NA|NA|TRBJ1-5
CAGSPYQPQHF
TGCGCCGGATCCCCCTATCAGCCCCAGCATTTT
>TRBV18|NA|NA|TRBJ2-3
CASSPQLRQSETDTQYF
TGTGCCAGCTCACCACAGCTCCGTCAGTCGGAAACAGATACGCAGTATTTT
>TRBV11-2|NA|NA|TRBJ2-1
CASSPRAGSYNEQFF
TGTGCCAGCAGCCCCAGAGCGGGCTCCTACAATGAGCAGTTCTTC
>TRBV5-1|NA|NA|TRBJ2-1
CASRLGTGSDEQFF
TGCGCCAGCAGGCTTGGTACAGGGTCGGATGAGCAGTTCTTC
>TRBV5-1|TRBD2|NA|TRBJ2-7
CASSLFASGSGEQYF
TGCGCCAGCAGCTTGTTTGCTAGCGGGAGTGGCGAGCAGTACTTC
>TRBV30|TRBD2|NA|TRBJ2-2
CACRLTSGGSGELFF
TGTGCCTGCCGCCTGACTAGCGGGGGTTCCGGGGAGCTGTTTTTT
>TRBV5-6|NA|NA|TRBJ1-3
CASSLVGGSSGNTIYF
TGTGCCAGCAGCTTGGTTGGGGGAAGCTCTGGAAACACCATATATTTT
>TRBV21-1|NA|NA|TRBJ1-1
CASSKGGALNTEAFF
TGTGCCAGCAGCAAAGGAGGGGCCCTGAACACTGAAGCTTTCTTT
>TRBV5-4|TRBD1|NA|TRBJ2-7
CASSPRDRGTYEQYF
TGTGCCAGCAGCCCCCGGGACAGGGGAACCTACGAGCAGTACTTC
>TRBV5-1|NA|NA|TRBJ1-1
CASSSVSHTSGTEAFF
TGCGCCAGCAGCTCGGTCAGTCATACTTCGGGGACTGAAGCTTTCTTT
>TRBV7-9|NA|NA|TRBJ1-1
CASSSGLKGNTEAFF
TGTGCCAGCAGCTCGGGGCTTAAAGGGAACACTGAAGCTTTCTTT
>TRBV6-2/TRBV6-3|NA|NA|TRBJ1-2
CASSPGQYYGYTF
TGTGCCAGCAGTCCCGGACAGTACTATGGCTACACCTTC
>TRBV5-4|NA|NA|TRBJ2-2
CASSLDVGYAGELFF
TGTGCCAGCAGCTTGGACGTTGGTTACGCCGGGGAGCTGTTTTTT
>TRBV6-5|TRBD1|NA|TRBJ1-4
CASSYKGGAGKLFF
TGTGCCAGCAGTTACAAAGGGGGCGCGGGAAAACTGTTTTTT
>TRBV21-1|NA|NA|TRBJ1-3
CASPGGLNSGNTIYF
TGTGCCAGCCCTGGGGGCCTAAACTCTGGAAACACCATATATTTT
>TRBV5-1|TRBD1|NA|TRBJ1-2
CASSGGQGNYGYTF
TGCGCCAGCAGCGGGGGACAGGGGAACTATGGCTACACCTTC
>TRBV19|NA|NA|TRBJ1-1
CASSFQGGISTEAFF
TGTGCCAGTAGTTTTCAGGGAGGAATTAGCACTGAAGCTTTCTTT
>TRBV19|NA|NA|TRBJ2-1
CASRIQGFDEQFF
TGTGCCAGTAGGATACAGGGATTCGATGAGCAGTTCTTC
>TRBV18|NA|NA|TRBJ2-3
CASSPRGDRTDTQYF
TGTGCCAGCTCACCACGTGGTGACCGCACAGATACGCAGTATTTT
>TRBV24-1|NA|NA|TRBJ1-5
CATSDFSVQGYNQPQHF
TGTGCCACCAGTGATTTTAGTGTCCAGGGTTACAACCAGCCCCAGCATTTT
>TRBV7-3|TRBD1|NA|TRBJ2-1
CASSKGPGQGALEQFF
TGTGCCAGCAGCAAGGGCCCGGGACAGGGGGCTTTGGAGCAGTTCTTC
>TRBV12-3/TRBV12-4|NA|once|TRBJ2-7
CASSFGDIEQYF
TGTGCCAGCAGTTTTGGTGATATCGAGCAGTACTTC
>TRBV5-4|NA|once|TRBJ1-1
CASSLGLGVNTEAFF
TGTGCCAGCAGCTTGGGACTGGGCGTGAACACTGAAGCTTTCTTT
>TRBV6-1|NA|NA|TRBJ2-5
CASSEALRFREVQGETQYF
TGTGCCAGCAGTGAAGCGTTACGGTTTAGGGAGGTCCAAGGAGAGACCCAGTACTTC
>TRBV7-9|NA|NA|TRBJ2-1
CASSLGPGEFF
TGTGCCAGCAGCCTCGGGCCAGGGGAGTTCTTC
>TRBV19|TRBD1|once|TRBJ1-1
CASSRTGGSAFF
TGTGCCAGTAGTCGGACAGGGGGCTCGGCTTTCTTT
>TRBV11-2|TRBD2|NA|TRBJ2-7
CASSLVGSGRLNEQYF
TGTGCCAGCAGCTTAGTGGGTAGCGGGAGGTTAAACGAGCAGTACTTC
>TRBV2|TRBD2|NA|TRBJ2-5
CASRREGETQYF
TGTGCCAGCAGACGGGAGGGAGAGACCCAGTACTTC
>TRBV18|NA|NA|TRBJ1-1
CASSPPGRPNTEAFF
TGTGCCAGCTCACCACCGGGACGGCCGAACACTGAAGCTTTCTTT
>TRBV27|NA|NA|TRBJ1-1
CASSWGRLNTEAFF
TGTGCCAGCAGTTGGGGACGGCTGAACACTGAAGCTTTCTTT
>TRBV3-1/TRBV3-2|NA|NA|TRBJ1-3
CASSQKASGNTIYF
TGTGCCAGCAGCCAAAAAGCCTCTGGAAACACCATATATTTT
>TRBV19|NA|NA|TRBJ1-1
CASSMYQGATEAFF
TGTGCCAGTAGTATGTACCAGGGAGCCACTGAAGCTTTCTTT
>TRBV4-2|TRBD1|NA|TRBJ1-2
CASSQGQGYYGYTF
TGTGCCAGCAGCCAAGGACAGGGGTACTATGGCTACACCTTC
>TRBV5-5|NA|NA|TRBJ1-2
CASSLDRWVYTF
TGTGCCAGCAGCTTGGACCGATGGGTCTACACCTTC
>TRBV12-5|NA|NA|TRBJ2-2
CASGGKSGELFF
TGTGCTAGTGGAGGGAAATCCGGGGAGCTGTTTTTT
>TRBV18|NA|NA|TRBJ1-5
CASSVNSNQPQHF
TGTGCCAGCTCAGTGAATAGCAATCAGCCCCAGCATTTT
>TRBV6-6|NA|NA|TRBJ1-2
CASSPTRDLNYGYTF
TGTGCCAGCAGCCCCACCCGGGATCTTAACTATGGCTACACCTTC
>TRBV6-5|NA|once|TRBJ1-2
CASSRGSRDGYTF
TGTGCCAGCAGTCGTGGGTCGAGGGATGGCTACACCTTC
>TRBV30|NA|NA|TRBJ2-1
CAWSPYPNEQFF
TGTGCCTGGAGTCCGTATCCCAATGAGCAGTTCTTC
>TRBV6-5|TRBD1|NA|TRBJ2-7
CASRRQGKGYEQYF
TGTGCCAGCAGGAGACAGGGGAAGGGCTACGAGCAGTACTTC
>TRBV6-5|NA|NA|TRBJ2-2
CASSPRRVTGELFF
TGTGCCAGCAGTCCTCGCAGGGTGACCGGGGAGCTGTTTTTT
>TRBV5-6|NA|NA|TRBJ1-5
CASSYLNQPQHF
TGTGCCAGCAGCTACCTCAATCAGCCCCAGCATTTT
>TRBV9|TRBD2|NA|TRBJ2-1
CASSGFSGRGNEQFF
TGTGCCAGCAGCGGGTTTAGCGGGAGGGGTAATGAGCAGTTCTTC
>TRBV2|NA|NA|TRBJ1-2
CASRRGNYGYTF
TGTGCCAGCAGGCGAGGAAACTATGGCTACACCTTC
>TRBV7-2|NA|NA|TRBJ2-7
CASSLGGALGYEQYF
TGTGCCAGCAGCCTAGGCGGAGCGTTAGGCTACGAGCAGTACTTC
>TRBV20-1|NA|NA|TRBJ2-1
CSATVGNEQFF
TGCAGTGCTACTGTGGGGAATGAGCAGTTCTTC
>TRBV9|NA|NA|TRBJ2-5
CASSVGPPSPLQETQYF
TGTGCCAGCAGCGTAGGACCACCCAGCCCCCTCCAAGAGACCCAGTACTTC
>TRBV7-9|NA|NA|TRBJ1-5
CASSLHRPHFYSNQPQHF
TGTGCCAGCAGCTTACACAGACCCCACTTTTATAGCAATCAGCCCCAGCATTTT